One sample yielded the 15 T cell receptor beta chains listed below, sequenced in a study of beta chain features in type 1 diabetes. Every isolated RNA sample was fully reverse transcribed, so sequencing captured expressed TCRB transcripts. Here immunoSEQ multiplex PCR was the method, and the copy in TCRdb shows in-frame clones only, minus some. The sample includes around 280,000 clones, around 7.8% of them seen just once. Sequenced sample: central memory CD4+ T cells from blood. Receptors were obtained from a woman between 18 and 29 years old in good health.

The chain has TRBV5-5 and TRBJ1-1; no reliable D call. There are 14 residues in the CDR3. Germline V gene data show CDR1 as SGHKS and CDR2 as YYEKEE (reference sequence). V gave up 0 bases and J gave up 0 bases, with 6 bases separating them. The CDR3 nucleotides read TGTGCCAGCAGCTTGGTCACCCTGAACACTGAAGCTTTCTTT. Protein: CASSLVTLNTEAFF.

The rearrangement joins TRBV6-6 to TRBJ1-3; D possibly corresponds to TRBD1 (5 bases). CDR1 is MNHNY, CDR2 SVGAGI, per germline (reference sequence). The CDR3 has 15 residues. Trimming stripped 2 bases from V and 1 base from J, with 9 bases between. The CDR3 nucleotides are TGTGCCAGCAGTTACAGGGGACGATCTGGAAACACCATATATTTT. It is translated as CASSYRGRSGNTIYF.

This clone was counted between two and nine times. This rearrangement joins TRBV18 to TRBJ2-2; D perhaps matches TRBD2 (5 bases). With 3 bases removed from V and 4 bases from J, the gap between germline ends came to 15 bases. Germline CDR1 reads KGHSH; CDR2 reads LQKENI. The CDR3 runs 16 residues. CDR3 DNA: TGTGCCAGCTCACCTACTTTAGCTGGAGGCACCGGGGAGCTGTTTTTT. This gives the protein CASSPTLAGGTGELFF.

CDR3 amino acids: CASSAQGVEAFF. In DNA, the CDR3 is TGTGCCAGCAGCGCCCAGGGGGTTGAAGCTTTCTTT. The chain has TRBV11-2 and TRBJ1-1; 7 nucleotides line up with TRBD1. The CDR3 covers 12 residues. V trimming: 5 bases; J trimming: 7 bases; junction bases outside the gene matches: 4. The germline gives CDR1 SGHAT, CDR2 FQNNGV.

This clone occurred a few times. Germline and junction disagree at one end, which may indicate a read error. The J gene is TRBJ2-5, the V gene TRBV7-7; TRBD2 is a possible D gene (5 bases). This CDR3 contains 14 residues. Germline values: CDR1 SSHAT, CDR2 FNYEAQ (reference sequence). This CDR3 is CASSLGGNLETQYF. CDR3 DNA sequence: TGTGCTAGCAGCTTAGGAGGTAACCTGGAGACCCAGTACTTC.

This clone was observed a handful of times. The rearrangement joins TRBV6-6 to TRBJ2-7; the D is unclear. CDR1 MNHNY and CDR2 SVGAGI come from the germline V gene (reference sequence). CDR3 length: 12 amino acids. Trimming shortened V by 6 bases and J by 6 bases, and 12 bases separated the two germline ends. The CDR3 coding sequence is TGTGCCAGCAGAGGGTGGAAAGGCGAGCAGTACGTC. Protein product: CASRGWKGEQYV.

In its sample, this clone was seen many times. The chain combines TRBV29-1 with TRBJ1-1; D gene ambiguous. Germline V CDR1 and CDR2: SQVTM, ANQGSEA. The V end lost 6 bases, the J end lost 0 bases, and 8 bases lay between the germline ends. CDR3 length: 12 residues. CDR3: CSVQVMNTEAFF. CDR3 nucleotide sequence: TGCAGCGTGCAGGTTATGAACACTGAAGCTTTCTTT.

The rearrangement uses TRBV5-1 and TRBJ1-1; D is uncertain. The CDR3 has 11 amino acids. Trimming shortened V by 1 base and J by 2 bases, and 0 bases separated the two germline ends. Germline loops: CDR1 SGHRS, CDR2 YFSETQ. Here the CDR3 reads CASSLNTEAFF. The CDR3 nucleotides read TGCGCCAGCAGCTTGAACACTGAAGCTTTCTTT.

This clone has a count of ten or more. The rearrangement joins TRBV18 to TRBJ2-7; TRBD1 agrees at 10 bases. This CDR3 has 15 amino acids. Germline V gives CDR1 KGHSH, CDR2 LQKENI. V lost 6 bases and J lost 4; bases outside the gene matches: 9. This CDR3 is CASSQGTGDRYEQYV. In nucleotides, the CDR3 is TGTGCCAGCTCCCAGGGGACAGGGGATCGATACGAGCAGTACGTC.

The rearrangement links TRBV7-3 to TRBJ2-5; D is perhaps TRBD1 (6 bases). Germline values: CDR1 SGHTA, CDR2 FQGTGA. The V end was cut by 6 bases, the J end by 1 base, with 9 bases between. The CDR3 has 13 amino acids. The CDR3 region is CASSRTAQETQYF. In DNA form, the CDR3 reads TGTGCCAGCAGTCGGACAGCCCAAGAGACCCAGTACTTC.

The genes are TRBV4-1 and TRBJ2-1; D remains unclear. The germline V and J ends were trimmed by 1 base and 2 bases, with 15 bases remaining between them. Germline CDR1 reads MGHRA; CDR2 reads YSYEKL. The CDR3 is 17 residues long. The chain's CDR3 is CASSQVSGVHTYNEQFF. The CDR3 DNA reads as TGCGCCAGCAGCCAAGTGTCTGGAGTCCACACCTACAATGAGCAGTTCTTC.

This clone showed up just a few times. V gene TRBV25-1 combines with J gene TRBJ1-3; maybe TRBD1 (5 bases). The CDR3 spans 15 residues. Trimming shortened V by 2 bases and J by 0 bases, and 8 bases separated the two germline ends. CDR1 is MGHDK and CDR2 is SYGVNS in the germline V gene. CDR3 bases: TGTGCCAGCAGTGAAAGGGGCAGCTCTGGAAACACCATATATTTT. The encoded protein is CASSERGSSGNTIYF.

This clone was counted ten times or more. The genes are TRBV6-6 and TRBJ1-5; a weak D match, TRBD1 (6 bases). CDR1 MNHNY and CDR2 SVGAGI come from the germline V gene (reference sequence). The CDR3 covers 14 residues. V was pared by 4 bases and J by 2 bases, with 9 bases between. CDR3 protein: CASSSQGGNQPQHF. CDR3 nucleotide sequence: TGTGCCAGCAGTTCACAGGGAGGCAATCAGCCCCAGCATTTT.

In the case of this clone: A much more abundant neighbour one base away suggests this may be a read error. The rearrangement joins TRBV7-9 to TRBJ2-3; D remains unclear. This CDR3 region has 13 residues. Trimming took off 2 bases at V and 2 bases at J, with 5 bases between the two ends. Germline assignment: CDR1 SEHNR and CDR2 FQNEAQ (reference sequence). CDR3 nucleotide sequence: TGTGCCAGCAGCTTACCCCCCACAGATACGCAGTATTTT. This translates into CASSLPPTDTQYF.

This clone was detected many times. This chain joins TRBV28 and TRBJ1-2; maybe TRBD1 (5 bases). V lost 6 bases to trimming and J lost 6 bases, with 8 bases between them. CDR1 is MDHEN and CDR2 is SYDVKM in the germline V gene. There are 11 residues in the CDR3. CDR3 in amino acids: CASSVGHGYTF. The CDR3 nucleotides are TGTGCCAGCAGCGTGGGACATGGCTACACCTTC.